These 14 T cell receptor beta chains came from one sample sequenced in a study of metastatic and nonmetastatic thyroid tumors. Every patient underwent thyroid surgery untreated. TCRdb re-called the PCR reads through MiXCR. This table holds some 24,000 clones, approximately 21% found once. The sample comprised blood. The receptors were sampled from a male donor with papillary thyroid cancer or a benign thyroid nodule (not recorded which). Some clones in this sample may be carry-over from other donors' samples.

By proportion, this clone is medium-sized. In the same sample, other DNA sequences code for this CDR3. CDR3 protein: CATRVSGSWSYNEQFF. As DNA, the CDR3 is TGTGCCACCCGGGTTAGCGGGAGCTGGTCCTACAATGAGCAGTTCTTC. The rearrangement joins TRBV28 to TRBJ2-1; 9 bases agree with TRBD2. There are 16 residues in the CDR3. Germline V CDR1 and CDR2: MDHEN, SYDVKM. Trimming took 10 bases from V and 1 from J; bases not matched to a gene: 11.

Many counts were recorded for this clone. The rearrangement uses TRBV15 and TRBJ2-3; TRBD2 aligns across 7 bases. Germline CDR1 and CDR2: LNHNV and YYDKDF (reference sequence). This CDR3 is built from 15 residues. The V gene end was trimmed by 0 bases and the J gene end by 3 bases; junction bases not matched to a gene: 3. CDR3 amino acids: CATSREWGGTDTQYF. As DNA, the CDR3 is TGTGCCACCAGCAGAGAGTGGGGGGGGACAGATACGCAGTATTTT.

This clone was found many times. The CDR3 protein is CASSPSGVRQETQYF. The DNA for the CDR3 is TGCGCCAGCAGCCCTAGCGGGGTTCGCCAAGAGACCCAGTACTTC. The J gene is TRBJ2-5, the V gene TRBV5-1; 9 bases align to TRBD2. The CDR3 runs to 15 residues. Germline assignment: CDR1 SGHRS and CDR2 YFSETQ. The V segment lost 4 bases and the J segment 1 base; nucleotides outside the gene matches: 5.

This clone was found a few times. The rearrangement links TRBV6-5 to TRBJ2-5, with 9 bases identical to TRBD1. In germline, CDR1 is MNHEY, CDR2 SVGAGI. V lost 4 bases, J lost 4 bases, and 7 bases stayed unmatched. The CDR3 covers 15 residues. CDR3 residues: CASSFPTGGRETQYF. For the CDR3, the DNA is TGTGCCAGCAGTTTTCCTACAGGGGGCAGAGAGACCCAGTACTTC.

At least ten counts were recorded for this clone. A read error may be the cause here, since a much bigger clone is one base away. This sequence joins TRBV4-1 and TRBJ1-6; D perhaps matches TRBD1 (5 bases). This CDR3 has 15 residues. Germline V lookup: CDR1 MGHRA, CDR2 YSYEKL. The V end lost 8 bases, the J end lost 8 bases, and 19 bases lay between the germline ends. CDR3: CASGPPGMGDSPLHF. The CDR3 DNA reads TGCGCCAGCGGCCCTCCAGGGATGGGAGATTCACCCCTCCACTTT.

Judged by abundance, this clone is medium-sized. The chain employs TRBV12-3 or TRBV12-4 and TRBJ2-7; possible D gene TRBD2, 6 bases. This CDR3 is 14 amino acids long. V was shortened by 7 bases and J by 3 bases, with 16 bases between the two germline ends. CDR3 sequence reads: CASTLSGGSYEQYF. Here the CDR3 DNA reads TGTGCCAGCACCCTCTCTGGGGGGAGCTACGAGCAGTACTTC.

Only a few counts were recorded for this clone. The chain is built from TRBV2 and TRBJ2-2, with 10 bases identical to TRBD1. The CDR3 spans 14 residues. Unmatched junction bases numbered 3, after V lost 7 bases and J lost 4 bases. CDR1 SNHLY and CDR2 FYNNEI come from the germline V gene. CDR3 bases: TGTGCCAGCATGGGACAGGGGCCCACCGGGGAGCTGTTTTTT. This gives the protein CASMGQGPTGELFF.

Remarks on this clone: At one end, the junction sequence differs from germline, possibly due to a read error. The V call is TRBV7-8, the J call TRBJ2-2, with 8 bases matching TRBD1. The CDR3 spans 15 residues. Germline V lookup: CDR1 SGHVS, CDR2 FQNEAQ. CDR3 amino acids: CASNAGTGGTEELFF. For the CDR3, the DNA is TGTGCCAGCAACGCCGGGACAGGCGGGACCGAGGAGCTGTTTTTT.

The V gene is TRBV30, the J gene TRBJ2-7; TRBD2 is a possible D gene (5 bases). V was pared by 3 bases and J by 2 bases, with 14 bases between. This CDR3 has 14 amino acids. The germline V gene encodes CDR1 GTSNPN and CDR2 SVGIG (reference sequence). CDR3 protein: CAWSDMTGTYEQYF. The CDR3 DNA follows: TGTGCCTGGAGCGACATGACGGGGACCTACGAGCAGTACTTC.

The genes are TRBV6-5 and TRBJ1-6; TRBD1 might be the D (5 bases). Trimming cost V 2 bases and J 10 bases, with 18 bases left between them. This CDR3 contains 16 residues. Germline lookup yields CDR1 MNHEY and CDR2 SVGAGI. CDR3 nucleotides: TGTGCCAGCAGTTACGTGTTGGGGGTGACGAGGTCACCCCTCCACTTT. Protein: CASSYVLGVTRSPLHF.

This clone has a count of ten or more. The chain uses TRBV12-3 or TRBV12-4 and TRBJ2-1; 10 nucleotides align to TRBD2. This CDR3 is built from 15 residues. Trimming cost V 6 bases and J 9 bases; bases outside gene matches: 11. The CDR3 protein is CASSPGTSAWGEQFF. The CDR3 nucleotides read TGTGCCAGCAGCCCTGGGACTAGCGCTTGGGGTGAGCAGTTCTTC.

The chain is built from TRBV20-1 and TRBJ2-7, with D possibly being TRBD2 (6 bases). V lost 3 bases to trimming and J lost 2 bases, with 14 bases between them. The CDR3 spans 14 residues. Looked up from germline, CDR1 is DFQATT and CDR2 is SNEGSKA (reference sequence). The CDR3 loop reads CSARKRAYTYEQYF. The DNA of the CDR3 is TGCAGTGCTAGGAAGCGGGCCTACACCTACGAGCAGTACTTC.

This clone was detected a few times. The missing conserved phenylalanine or tryptophan at the end of this CDR3 makes a read error likely. CDR3 sequence reads: CASSPGQTSTDTQYL. For the CDR3, the DNA is TGTGCCAGCAGTCCAGGACAGACCAGCACAGATACGCAGTATTTA. The chain links TRBV12-3 or TRBV12-4 to TRBJ2-3; TRBD1 might be the D (6 bases). With 5 bases removed from V and 0 bases from J, the gap between germline ends came to 12 bases. The CDR3 has 15 residues.

The chain joins TRBV28 to TRBJ2-7, with D perhaps TRBD1 (6 bases). The CDR3 covers 15 residues. V dropped 4 bases and J dropped 3 bases, with 16 bases sitting between them. Germline CDR1 and CDR2: MDHEN and SYDVKM. The CDR3 nucleotides read TGTGCCAGCAGTTCCCGCAGGGGTTTTGTCTACGAGCAGTACTTC. It yields the protein CASSSRRGFVYEQYF.